This T cell receptor (beta chain) was sequenced for a study of blood T cell repertoires in COVID-19. Study-level background: Italy, Spain and the United States were the sources of the convalescent and acute COVID-19 samples.

In the authors' methods: It was from reference gene primer amplification that nucleated cell counts were estimated. Produced via immunoSEQ multiplex PCR; TCRdb's table is partial and in-frame only. For V, J and clone size, that table is used; D and trimming come from the DNA. The sample yields around 150,000 clones, approximately 90% seen once. The CDR3 covers 18 residues. In germline, CDR1 is SGDLS, CDR2 YYNGEE. With V trimmed by 0 bases and J by 0 bases, 6 bases remained unmatched. The material sequenced was peripheral blood. The chain joins TRBV9 to TRBJ2-6; 7 nucleotides line up with TRBD1. The origin of this receptor is a woman between 70 and 85 years old with COVID-19, enrolled during active disease. This CDR3 reads CASSVGTGAFSGANVLTF. CDR3 bases: TGTGCCAGCAGCGTAGGAACAGGGGCCTTCTCTGGGGCCAACGTCCTGACTTTC.